One T cell receptor (beta chain) is described in this entry. Its specificity is unknown. Following extraction, RNA underwent reverse transcription to cDNA, which served as the sequencing template. Using immunoSEQ multiplex PCR, the repertoire was profiled, and TCRdb retains in-frame clones only, with some absent. This sample has 110,000 or so clones, with about three fifths found just once. The treatment was: oral pan-JAK inhibitor, 5-10 mg twice daily. Trimming cost V 0 bases and J 0 bases, with 11 bases left between them. From germline, CDR1 is MGHRA and CDR2 YSYEKL. The CDR3 spans 16 residues. The sample is drawn from a study of CD8+ T cells in alopecia areata. Study summary: Using the percentage of affected scalp area, treated patients' severity was scored.

Study conclusions and caveats: With just one nonresponder, it is still uncertain whether baseline CD8+ expansion relates to response.

The receptor was isolated from a human donor with alopecia areata. The chain combines TRBV4-1 with TRBJ1-1, with a weak D call TRBD1 (6 bases). Here the sequenced sample was CD8+ T cells sorted from blood, taken at week 4, from a patient treated with tofacitinib. The CDR3 DNA reads as TGCGCCAGCAGCCAAGAGGGCAAGGGGGTGAACACTGAAGCTTTCTTT. It translates to CASSQEGKGVNTEAFF.